What follows are 22 T cell receptor beta chains derived from one specimen sequenced in a study of regulatory T cells in long-lasting Graves disease. The TCR beta library used iRepertoire HTBI primers with Arm-PCR amplification of CDR3. From the multiplex PCR reads, TCRdb called clonotypes with MiXCR, one entry per CDR3 protein. The table lists roughly 610,000 distinct CDR3 sequences, 15% to 20% of them singletons. Time point noted: newly diagnosed GD, antithyroid drugs for less than 3 months. From RNA extracted from PBMCs, the TCR library was made. This same sample was also taken into another study, of T cells in Graves' hyperthyroidism and ophthalmopathy.

This sample comprised peripheral blood mononuclear cells (PBMCs), obtained at new diagnosis, from a patient treated with antithyroid drugs. These receptors were obtained from a man younger than 35 with Graves disease.

This clonotype was observed at least ten times. The chain employs TRBV5-1 and TRBJ2-7; 7 bases fit TRBD1. In germline, CDR1 is SGHRS, CDR2 YFSETQ. Unmatched junction bases numbered 12, after V lost 3 bases and J lost 6 bases. The CDR3 spans 15 residues. The chain's CDR3 is CASSWGRTGVGEQYF. The CDR3 DNA reads as TGCGCCAGCAGCTGGGGCCGGACAGGAGTGGGCGAGCAGTACTTC.

This clonotype has a count of ten or more. J is TRBJ2-7 and V is TRBV28; D is possibly TRBD1 (6 bases). The CDR3 contains 14 residues. The germline V gene encodes CDR1 MDHEN and CDR2 SYDVKM. V lost 5 bases, J lost 2 bases, and 13 bases lay in between. CDR3 bases: TGTGCCAGCAGTCGTCAAGGGGGAACCTACGAGCAGTACTTC. Translated: CASSRQGGTYEQYF.

This clonotype has only a few counts. V and J are TRBV19 and TRBJ1-2; D call uncertain. V dropped 3 bases and J dropped 2 bases, with 13 bases sitting between them. The V gene's germline CDR1 is LNHDA and CDR2 SQIVND (reference sequence). CDR3 length: 15 amino acids. For the CDR3, the DNA is TGTGCCAGTAGTATGCGTGACCGGGTAAACTATGGCTACACCTTC. This sequence encodes CASSMRDRVNYGYTF. The complete variable domain, with remaining parts taken from reference TRBV19 and TRBJ1-2, reads DGGITQSPKYLFRKEGQNVTLSCEQNLNHDAMYWYRQDPGQGLRLIYYSQIVNDFQKGDIAEGYSVSREKKESFPLTVTSAQKNPTAFYLCASSMRDRVNYGYTFGSGTRLTVV.

This clonotype was counted at least ten times. The genes are TRBV20-1 and TRBJ1-1; no clear D. Trimming cost V 6 bases and J 10 bases, with 15 bases left between them. Germline lookup yields CDR1 DFQATT and CDR2 SNEGSKA (reference sequence). This CDR3 is 11 amino acids long. This CDR3 is CSAPPPGGAFF. CDR3 sequence (DNA): TGCAGTGCCCCTCCCCCAGGTGGAGCTTTCTTT.

This clonotype was seen at least ten times. In DNA, the CDR3 is TGTGCCAGCAGCCTAGAAGTAGATAGCACAGATACGCAGTATTTT. It yields the protein CASSLEVDSTDTQYF. The gene calls are TRBV9 and TRBJ2-3; unclear D gene. The germline V gene encodes CDR1 SGDLS and CDR2 YYNGEE. CDR3 size: 15 residues. Trimming removed 4 bases from V and 0 bases from J, with 12 bases in between.

This clonotype was picked up many times. J is TRBJ2-3 and V is TRBV7-9, with D possibly TRBD2 on 5 matching bases. This CDR3 has 14 amino acids. The V end was cut by 1 base, the J end by 2 bases, with 7 bases between. Germline CDR1 and CDR2: SEHNR and FQNEAQ (reference sequence). The CDR3 protein is CASSLGRFTDTQYF. In nucleotides, the CDR3 is TGTGCCAGCAGCTTAGGGAGGTTCACAGATACGCAGTATTTT.

The CDR3 DNA sequence: TGTGCCAGCAGCTGGCTGGGCGCCGGCGGGACCGGGGAGCTGTTTTTT. Translation: CASSWLGAGGTGELFF. The rearrangement joins TRBV7-3 to TRBJ2-2; possibly TRBD2 for D (5 bases). Trimming stripped 4 bases from V and 5 bases from J, with 17 bases between. The CDR3 is made up of 16 amino acids. The germline gives CDR1 SGHTA, CDR2 FQGTGA.

This clonotype was recorded at least ten times. This chain connects TRBV28 to TRBJ2-7, with no clear D. V was shortened by 6 bases and J by 0 bases, with 9 bases between the two germline ends. Germline assignment: CDR1 MDHEN and CDR2 SYDVKM. This CDR3 contains 13 residues. CDR3 protein: CASRFQSSYEQYF. CDR3 DNA: TGTGCCAGCAGATTTCAGAGCTCCTACGAGCAGTACTTC.

This rearrangement joins TRBV15 to TRBJ2-7; D is undetermined. The germline CDR1 and CDR2 sequences are LNHNV and YYDKDF (reference sequence). CDR3 size: 16 residues. Between the trimmed V and J ends, which lost 3 bases and 2 bases, there was a span of 17 bases. Here the CDR3 reads CATSSLKAGITYEQYF. The DNA of the CDR3 is TGTGCCACCAGCAGTTTAAAGGCTGGCATAACCTACGAGCAGTACTTC.

This clonotype was found a few times. The V gene is TRBV12-3 or TRBV12-4, the J gene TRBJ1-6; a weak D match, TRBD1 (5 bases). This CDR3 has 15 residues. Deletions cut 10 bases from V and 7 bases from J, with 20 bases between. The CDR3 DNA reads TGTGCCACCCGTACAAGCACAGGAGGGAATTCACCCCTCCACTTT. Its translation: CATRTSTGGNSPLHF.

The rearrangement uses TRBV13 and TRBJ2-3; 7 positions match TRBD2. Per the germline V gene, CDR1 is PRHDT and CDR2 is FYEKMQ (reference sequence). This CDR3 is built from 16 residues. Losses at the gene ends were 3 bases for V and 0 bases for J; bases not matched to a gene: 6. The CDR3 protein is CASSLRRGTSTDTQYF. Here the CDR3 DNA reads TGTGCCAGCAGCTTGAGGCGGGGGACTAGCACAGATACGCAGTATTTT.

Details on this clonotype: A much bigger clone sits one base away, suggesting this may be a read error. This chain joins TRBV28 and TRBJ2-3; D gene uncertain. The J call is doubtful: the DNA matches TRBJ2-1 better. The CDR3 has 15 residues. Germline V CDR1 and CDR2: MDHEN, SYDVKM. The CDR3 DNA reads as TGTGCCAGCAGTCCCGTGGCGATCACCTGGAATGGGCAGTTCTTC. It codes for CASSPVAITWNGQFF.

The chain joins TRBV2 to TRBJ2-3; 11 bases align to TRBD1. V shed 0 bases, J shed 6 bases, and the junction held 2 bases outside the gene matches. The CDR3 runs 15 residues. Germline CDR1 is SNHLY and CDR2 is FYNNEI. This chain's CDR3 is CASSEAGQGVDTQYF. The CDR3 nucleotides read TGTGCCAGCAGTGAAGCGGGACAGGGGGTGGATACGCAGTATTTT.

The gene calls are TRBV5-5 and TRBJ1-2, with D tentatively TRBD1 (5 bases). From germline, CDR1 is SGHKS and CDR2 YYEKEE (reference sequence). The V gene lost 0 bases and the J gene lost 5 bases, with 17 bases spanning the gap. The length of the CDR3 is 16 residues. CDR3 loop: CASSLEIQGRGYGYTF. CDR3 sequence (DNA): TGTGCCAGCAGCTTGGAAATCCAGGGAAGGGGTTATGGCTACACCTTC.

Points on this clonotype: A much larger clone lies one base from this, so it may be a read error. The chain links TRBV29-1 to TRBJ2-7; 8 nucleotides align to TRBD2. With 2 bases clipped from V and 3 bases from J, the junction kept 15 bases outside the gene matches. The CDR3 totals 17 residues. Germline V gene lookup returns CDR1 SQVTM and CDR2 ANQGSEA. CDR3 in amino acids: CSVEKVQSGRGGYEQYF. The DNA for the CDR3 is TGCAGCGTTGAAAAAGTCCAAAGCGGGAGAGGAGGCTACGAGCAGTACTTC.

This clonotype came up many times. This chain joins TRBV6-5 and TRBJ2-7, with TRBD1 matching over 8 bases. V shed 2 bases, J shed 5 bases, and the junction held 5 bases outside the gene matches. Germline CDR1 and CDR2: MNHEY and SVGAGI. The CDR3 runs 14 residues. Here the CDR3 DNA reads TGTGCCAGCAGTTACAGGGGGGACAGGAACGAGCAGTACTTC. Amino acid sequence: CASSYRGDRNEQYF.

The rearrangement joins TRBV27 to TRBJ2-5, with D possibly being TRBD2 (6 bases). The closer fit of TRBJ2-1 to the DNA end suggests the J call may be wrong. Germline lookup yields CDR1 MNHEY and CDR2 SMNVEV (reference sequence). There are 15 residues in the CDR3. In DNA form, the CDR3 reads TGTGCCAGCAGTTACCCTCGGAGCGGGCGGGTAGAGCAGTTCTTC. Translating it yields CASSYPRSGRVEQFF.

The chain uses TRBV4-1 and TRBJ2-7, with 7 bases aligning to TRBD2. Germline CDR1 MGHRA, CDR2 YSYEKL. The CDR3 is made up of 16 amino acids. J was trimmed by 3 bases and V by 6 bases; bases with no gene match: 14. The CDR3 nucleotides read TGCGCCAGCAGTCTACCCCCGGGGACTACTAACTACGAGCAGTACTTC. This sequence encodes CASSLPPGTTNYEQYF.

The genes are TRBV19 and TRBJ2-1, with TRBD2 identical over 11 bases. This CDR3 contains 20 residues. The V and J ends lost 4 bases and 6 bases, in that order; junction bases with no gene match: 20. Germline V gene sequence: CDR1 LNHDA, CDR2 SQIVND (reference sequence). The CDR3 here is CASSTPTHPITSGGFNEQFF. CDR3 coding DNA: TGTGCCAGTAGTACCCCCACCCACCCCATAACTAGCGGGGGATTCAATGAGCAGTTCTTC.

This clonotype occurred a few times. The chain carries TRBV5-1 and TRBJ2-2; D gene uncertain. The CDR3 length is 14 residues. Germline-derived CDR1 and CDR2 are SGHRS and YFSETQ. Trimming pared 4 bases from V and 0 bases from J, leaving 7 bases between. CDR3: CASSVTSNTGELFF. CDR3 bases: TGCGCCAGCAGCGTGACATCGAACACCGGGGAGCTGTTTTTT.

This clonotype was seen more than once but under ten times. This rearrangement joins TRBV27 to TRBJ1-1, with D possibly TRBD1 on 6 matching bases. Germline CDR1 reads MNHEY; CDR2 reads SMNVEV (reference sequence). The CDR3 has 11 residues. Trimming left V 6 bases short and J 11 bases short, with 13 bases between. The CDR3 DNA reads TGTGCCAGCAGCTCCCAGGGGATCGCTTTCTTT. Translated: CASSSQGIAFF.

This clonotype was observed many times. The chain recombines TRBV12-3 or TRBV12-4 with TRBJ1-1; D gene uncertain. This CDR3 contains 11 residues. V dropped 7 bases and J dropped 8 bases, with 11 bases sitting between them. The CDR3 sequence: CASTQMGEAFF. CDR3 nucleotides: TGTGCCAGCACCCAGATGGGGGAAGCTTTCTTT.